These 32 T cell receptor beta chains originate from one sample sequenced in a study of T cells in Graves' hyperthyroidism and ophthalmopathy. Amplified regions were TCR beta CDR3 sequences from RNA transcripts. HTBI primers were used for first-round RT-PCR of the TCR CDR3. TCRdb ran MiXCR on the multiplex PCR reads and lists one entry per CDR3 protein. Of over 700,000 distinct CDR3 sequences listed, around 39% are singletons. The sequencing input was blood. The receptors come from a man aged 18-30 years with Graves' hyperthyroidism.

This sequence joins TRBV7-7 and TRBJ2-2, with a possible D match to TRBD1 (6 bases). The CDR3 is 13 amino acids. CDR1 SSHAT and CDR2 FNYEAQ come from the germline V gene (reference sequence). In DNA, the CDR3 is TGTGCTAGCGCAGGGGCGAACACCGTCGAGCTGTTTTTT. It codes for CASAGANTVELFF.

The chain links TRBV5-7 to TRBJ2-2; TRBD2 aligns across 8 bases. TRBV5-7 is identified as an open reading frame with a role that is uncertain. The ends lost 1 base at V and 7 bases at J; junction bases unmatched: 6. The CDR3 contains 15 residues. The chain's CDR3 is CASSLCRAGVGELFF. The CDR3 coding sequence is TGTGCCAGCAGCTTGTGTCGAGCGGGAGTCGGGGAGCTGTTTTTT.

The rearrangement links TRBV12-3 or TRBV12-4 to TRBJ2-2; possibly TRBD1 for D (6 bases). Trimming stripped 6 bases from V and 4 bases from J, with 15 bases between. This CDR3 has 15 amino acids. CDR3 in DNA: TGTGCCAGCAGCGGGACACCTATGGTCACCGGGGAGCTGTTTTTT. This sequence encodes CASSGTPMVTGELFF.

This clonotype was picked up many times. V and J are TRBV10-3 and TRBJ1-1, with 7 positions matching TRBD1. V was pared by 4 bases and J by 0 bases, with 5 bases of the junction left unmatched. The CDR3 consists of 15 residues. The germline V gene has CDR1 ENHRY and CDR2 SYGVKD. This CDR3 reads CAISVQQGMNTEAFF. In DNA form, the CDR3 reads TGTGCCATCAGTGTACAACAGGGGATGAACACTGAAGCTTTCTTT.

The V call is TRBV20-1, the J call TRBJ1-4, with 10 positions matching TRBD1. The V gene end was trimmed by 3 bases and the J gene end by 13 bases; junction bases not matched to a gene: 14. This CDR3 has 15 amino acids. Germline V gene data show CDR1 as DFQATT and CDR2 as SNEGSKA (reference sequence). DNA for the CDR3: TGCAGTGCTAGTGGTTCCGGGACAGGGGTAACAGGACTGTTTTTT. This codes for CSASGSGTGVTGLFF.

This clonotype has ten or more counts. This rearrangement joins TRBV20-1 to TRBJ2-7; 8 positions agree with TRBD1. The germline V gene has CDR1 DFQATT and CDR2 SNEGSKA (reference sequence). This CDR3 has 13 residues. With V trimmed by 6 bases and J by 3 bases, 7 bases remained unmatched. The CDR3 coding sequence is TGCAGTGCCCAAACCGGGACAGGCTACGAGCAGTACTTC. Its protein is CSAQTGTGYEQYF.

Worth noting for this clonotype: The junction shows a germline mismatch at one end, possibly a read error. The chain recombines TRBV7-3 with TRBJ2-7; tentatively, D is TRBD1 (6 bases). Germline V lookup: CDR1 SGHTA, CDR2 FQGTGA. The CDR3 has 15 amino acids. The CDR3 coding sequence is TGCGCCAGCAGCCAAGTAGGGACAAGTATCTACGAGCAGTACTTC. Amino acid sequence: CASSQVGTSIYEQYF.

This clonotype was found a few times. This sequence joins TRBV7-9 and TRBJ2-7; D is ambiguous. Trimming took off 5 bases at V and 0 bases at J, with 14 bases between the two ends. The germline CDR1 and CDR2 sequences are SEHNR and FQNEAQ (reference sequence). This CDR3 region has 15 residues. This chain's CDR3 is CASSHPGSDSYEQYF. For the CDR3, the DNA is TGTGCCAGCAGCCACCCCGGCAGCGACTCCTACGAGCAGTACTTC.

CDR3 amino acids: CASRGTKQGALAYGYTF. CDR3 coding DNA: TGTGCCAGCAGGGGAACTAAACAGGGGGCGCTGGCCTATGGCTACACCTTC. The chain is built from TRBV2 and TRBJ1-2; the match to TRBD1 covers 9 bases. The CDR3 contains 17 residues. Germline lookup yields CDR1 SNHLY and CDR2 FYNNEI. Unmatched junction bases numbered 15, after V lost 6 bases and J lost 4 bases. Full variable domain (remainder filled in from reference TRBV2 and TRBJ1-2): EPEVTQTPSHQVTQMGQEVILRCVPISNHLYFYWYRQILGQKVEFLVSFYNNEISEKSEIFDDQFSVERPDGSNFTLKIRSTKLEDSAMYFCASRGTKQGALAYGYTFGSGTRLTVV.

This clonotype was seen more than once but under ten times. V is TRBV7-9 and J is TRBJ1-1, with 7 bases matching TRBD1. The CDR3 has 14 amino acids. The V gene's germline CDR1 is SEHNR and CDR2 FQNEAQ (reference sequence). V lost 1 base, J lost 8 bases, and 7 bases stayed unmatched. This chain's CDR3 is CASSLGGTVKEAFF. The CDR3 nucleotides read TGTGCCAGCAGCTTAGGAGGGACAGTGAAAGAAGCTTTCTTT.

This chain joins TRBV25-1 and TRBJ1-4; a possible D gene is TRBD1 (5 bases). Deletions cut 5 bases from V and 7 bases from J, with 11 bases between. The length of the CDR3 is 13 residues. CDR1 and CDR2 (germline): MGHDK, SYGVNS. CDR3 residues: CASSSEDTEKLFF. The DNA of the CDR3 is TGTGCCAGCAGTTCCGAGGACACTGAAAAACTGTTTTTT.

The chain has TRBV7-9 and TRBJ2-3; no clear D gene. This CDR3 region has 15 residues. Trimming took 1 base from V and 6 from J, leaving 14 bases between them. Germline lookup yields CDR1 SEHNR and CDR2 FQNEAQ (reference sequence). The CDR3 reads CASSLEIFKVDTQYF. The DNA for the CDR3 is TGTGCCAGCAGCTTAGAAATTTTCAAAGTGGATACGCAGTATTTT.

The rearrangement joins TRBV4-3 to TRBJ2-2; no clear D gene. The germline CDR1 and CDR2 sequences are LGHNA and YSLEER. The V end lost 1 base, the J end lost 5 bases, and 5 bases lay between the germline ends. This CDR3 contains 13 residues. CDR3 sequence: CASSQAFTGELFF. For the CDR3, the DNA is TGCGCCAGCAGCCAAGCCTTTACCGGGGAGCTGTTTTTT.

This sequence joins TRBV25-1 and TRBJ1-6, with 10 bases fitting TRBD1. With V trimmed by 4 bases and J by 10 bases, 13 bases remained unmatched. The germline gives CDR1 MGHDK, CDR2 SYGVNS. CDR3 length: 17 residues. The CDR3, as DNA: TGTGCCAGCAGTGGATCCGGGACAGGGGTAGGAGGATCACCCCTCCACTTT. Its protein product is CASSGSGTGVGGSPLHF.

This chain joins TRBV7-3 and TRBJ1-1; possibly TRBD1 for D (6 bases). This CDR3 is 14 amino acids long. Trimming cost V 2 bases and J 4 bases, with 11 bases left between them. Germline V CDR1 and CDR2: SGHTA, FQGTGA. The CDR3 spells CASSLYPGATEAFF. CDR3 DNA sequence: TGTGCCAGCAGCTTATATCCAGGGGCCACTGAAGCTTTCTTT.

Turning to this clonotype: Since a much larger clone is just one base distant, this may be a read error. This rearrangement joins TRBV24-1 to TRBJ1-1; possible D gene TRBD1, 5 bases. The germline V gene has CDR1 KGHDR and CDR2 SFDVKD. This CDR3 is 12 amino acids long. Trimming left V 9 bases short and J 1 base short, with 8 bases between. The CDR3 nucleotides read TGTGCCACCCGGGGGGGGAACACTGAAGCTTTCTTT. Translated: CATRGGNTEAFF.

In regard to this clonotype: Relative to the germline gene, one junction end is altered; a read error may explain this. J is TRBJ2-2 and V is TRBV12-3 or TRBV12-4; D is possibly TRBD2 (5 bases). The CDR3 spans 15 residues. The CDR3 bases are TGTGCCAGCAGTTTATTGGCTGGTAACACCGGGGAGCTGTCTTGG. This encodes CASSLLAGNTGELSW.

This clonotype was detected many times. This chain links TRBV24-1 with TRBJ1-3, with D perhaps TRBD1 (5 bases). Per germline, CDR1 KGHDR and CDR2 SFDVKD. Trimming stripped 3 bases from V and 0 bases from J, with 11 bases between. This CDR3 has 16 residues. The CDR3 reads CATSDRGASSGNTIYF. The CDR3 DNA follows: TGTGCCACCAGTGATCGCGGGGCTAGCTCTGGAAACACCATATATTTT.

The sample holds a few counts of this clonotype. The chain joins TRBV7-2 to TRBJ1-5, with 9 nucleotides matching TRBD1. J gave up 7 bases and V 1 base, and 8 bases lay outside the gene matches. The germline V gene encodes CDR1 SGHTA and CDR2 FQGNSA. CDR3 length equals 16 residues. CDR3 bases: TGTGCCAGCAGCTTAGGAGGGACAGGGTGGAGACAGCCCCAGCATTTT. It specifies CASSLGGTGWRQPQHF.

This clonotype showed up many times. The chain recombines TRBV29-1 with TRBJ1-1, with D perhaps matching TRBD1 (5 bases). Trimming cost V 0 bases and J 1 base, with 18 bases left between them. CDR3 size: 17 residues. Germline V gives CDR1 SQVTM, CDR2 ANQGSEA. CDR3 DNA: TGCAGCGTTGAAGACCATGGGGGTATAGAGGGGAACACTGAAGCTTTCTTT. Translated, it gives CSVEDHGGIEGNTEAFF.

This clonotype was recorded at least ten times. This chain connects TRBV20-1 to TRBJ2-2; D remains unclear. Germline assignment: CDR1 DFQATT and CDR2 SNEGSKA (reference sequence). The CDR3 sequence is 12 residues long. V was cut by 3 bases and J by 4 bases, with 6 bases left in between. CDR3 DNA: TGCAGTGCTAGGCAGCGCACCGGGGAGCTGTTTTTT. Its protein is CSARQRTGELFF.

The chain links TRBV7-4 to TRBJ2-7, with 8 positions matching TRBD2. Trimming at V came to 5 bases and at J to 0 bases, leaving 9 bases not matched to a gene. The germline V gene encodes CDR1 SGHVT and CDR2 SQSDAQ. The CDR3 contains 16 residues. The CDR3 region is CASSGGSGAGSYEQYF. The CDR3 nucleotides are TGTGCCAGCAGCGGGGGTAGCGGGGCCGGCTCCTACGAGCAGTACTTC.

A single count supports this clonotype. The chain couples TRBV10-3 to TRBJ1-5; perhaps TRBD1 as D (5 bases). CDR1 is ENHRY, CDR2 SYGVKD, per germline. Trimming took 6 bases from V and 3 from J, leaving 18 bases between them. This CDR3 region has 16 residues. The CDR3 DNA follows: TGTGCCATCAGCCCGGGACTAGCGGGAAACAATCAGCCCCAGCATTTT. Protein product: CAISPGLAGNNQPQHF.

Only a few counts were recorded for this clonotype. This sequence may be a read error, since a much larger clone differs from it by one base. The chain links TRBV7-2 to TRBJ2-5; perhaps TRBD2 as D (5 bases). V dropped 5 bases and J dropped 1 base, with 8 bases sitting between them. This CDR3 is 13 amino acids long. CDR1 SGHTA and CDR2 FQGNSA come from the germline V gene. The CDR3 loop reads CASSTEGQETQYF. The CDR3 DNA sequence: TGTGCCAGCAGCACAGAGGGCCAAGAGACCCAGTACTTC. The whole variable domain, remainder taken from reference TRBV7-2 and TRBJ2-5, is GAGVSQSPSNKVTEKGKDVELRCDPISGHTALYWYRQSLGQGLEFLIYFQGNSAPDKSGLPSDRFSAERTGGSVSTLTIQRTQQEDSAVYLCASSTEGQETQYFGPGTRLLVL.

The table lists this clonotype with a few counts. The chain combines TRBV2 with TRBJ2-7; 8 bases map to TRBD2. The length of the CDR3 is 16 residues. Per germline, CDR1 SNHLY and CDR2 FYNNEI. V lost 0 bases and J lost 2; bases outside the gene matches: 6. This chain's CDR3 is CASSEASGGSPYEQYF. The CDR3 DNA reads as TGTGCCAGCAGTGAAGCGTCGGGGGGGTCCCCCTACGAGCAGTACTTC.

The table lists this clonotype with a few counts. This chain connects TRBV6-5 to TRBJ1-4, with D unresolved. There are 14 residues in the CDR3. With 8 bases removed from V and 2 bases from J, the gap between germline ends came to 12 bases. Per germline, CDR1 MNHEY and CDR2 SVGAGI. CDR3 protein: CASGKAQTNEKLFF. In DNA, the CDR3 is TGTGCCAGCGGGAAAGCGCAGACTAATGAAAAACTGTTTTTT.

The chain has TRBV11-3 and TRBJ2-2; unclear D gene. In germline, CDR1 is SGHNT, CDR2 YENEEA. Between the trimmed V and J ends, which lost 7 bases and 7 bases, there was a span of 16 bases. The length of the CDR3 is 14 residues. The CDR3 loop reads CASTPSRWNGELFF. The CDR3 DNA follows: TGTGCCAGCACTCCGAGCCGCTGGAACGGGGAGCTGTTTTTT.

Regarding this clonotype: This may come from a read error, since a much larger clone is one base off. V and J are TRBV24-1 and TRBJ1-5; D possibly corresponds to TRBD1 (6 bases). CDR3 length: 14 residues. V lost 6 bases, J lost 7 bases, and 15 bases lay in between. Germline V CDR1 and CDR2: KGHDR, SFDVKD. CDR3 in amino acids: CATSYFQGRQPQHF. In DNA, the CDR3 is TGTGCCACCAGTTACTTCCAGGGGAGACAGCCCCAGCATTTT.

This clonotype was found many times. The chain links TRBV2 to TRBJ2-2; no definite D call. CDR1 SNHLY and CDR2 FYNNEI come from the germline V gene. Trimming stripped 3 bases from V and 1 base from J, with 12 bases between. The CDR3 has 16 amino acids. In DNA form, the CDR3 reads TGTGCCAGCAGTGAGCACGGAACATTGAACACCGGGGAGCTGTTTTTT. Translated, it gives CASSEHGTLNTGELFF. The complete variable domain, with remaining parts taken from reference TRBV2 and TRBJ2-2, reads EPEVTQTPSHQVTQMGQEVILRCVPISNHLYFYWYRQILGQKVEFLVSFYNNEISEKSEIFDDQFSVERPDGSNFTLKIRSTKLEDSAMYFCASSEHGTLNTGELFFGEGSRLTVL.

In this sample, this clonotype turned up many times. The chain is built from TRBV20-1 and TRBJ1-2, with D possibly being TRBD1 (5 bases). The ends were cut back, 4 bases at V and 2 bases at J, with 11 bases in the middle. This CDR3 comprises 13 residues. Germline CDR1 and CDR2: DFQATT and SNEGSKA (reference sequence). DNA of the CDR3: TGCAGTGCTATTAGTGGGGCGAACTATGGCTACACCTTC. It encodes CSAISGANYGYTF.

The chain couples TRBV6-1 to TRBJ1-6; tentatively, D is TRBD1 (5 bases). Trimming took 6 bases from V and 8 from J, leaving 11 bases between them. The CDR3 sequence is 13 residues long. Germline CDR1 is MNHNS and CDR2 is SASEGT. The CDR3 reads CASSQGVDSPLHF. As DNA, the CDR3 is TGTGCCAGCAGCCAAGGGGTGGATTCACCCCTCCACTTT.

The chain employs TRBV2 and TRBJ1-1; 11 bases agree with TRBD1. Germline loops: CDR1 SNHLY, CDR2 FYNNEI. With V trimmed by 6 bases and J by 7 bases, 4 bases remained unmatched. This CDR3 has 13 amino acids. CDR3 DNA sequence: TGTGCCAGCAGGAAGGGACAGGGGGATGAAGCTTTCTTT. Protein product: CASRKGQGDEAFF. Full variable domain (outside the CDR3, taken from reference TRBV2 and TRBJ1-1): EPEVTQTPSHQVTQMGQEVILRCVPISNHLYFYWYRQILGQKVEFLVSFYNNEISEKSEIFDDQFSVERPDGSNFTLKIRSTKLEDSAMYFCASRKGQGDEAFFGQGTRLTVV.